This T cell receptor beta chain is drawn from a study of follicular helper T cells after annual influenza vaccination. Across the study: Sampling occurred days 0, 7 and 28 after each influenza vaccination.

Trimming pared 0 bases from V and 6 bases from J, leaving 14 bases between. The CDR3 is 16 residues long. Germline V lookup: CDR1 LGHNA, CDR2 YSLEER. Sequenced by immunoSEQ multiplex PCR; TCRdb stores in-frame clones only, minus some. The sample includes nearly 11,000 clones, 80% to 85% of them seen just once. Turning to this clone: Its antigen is as yet unknown.

Study findings and constraints: Day 7 ICOS+CD38+ clones later appeared mostly in ICOS-CD38- cTfh. Yearly vaccinations repeatedly recalled conserved clonotypes in ICOS+CD38+ cTfh.

This rearrangement joins TRBV4-3 to TRBJ2-2; D ambiguous. The specimen was CXCR5- memory CD4+ T cells sorted from blood, collected 6 weeks after influenza vaccination. The TCR was taken from an adult who received the influenza vaccine. This CDR3 reads CASSQDTAWVPGELFF. The CDR3, as DNA: TGCGCCAGCAGCCAAGATACGGCATGGGTGCCCGGGGAGCTGTTTTTT.